This TCR beta chain was observed in a study of graft-versus-host responses after intestinal transplantation. For the study at large: Isolated intestinal, liver-intestinal, or multivisceral transplants had been given to the recipients.

Assay: immunoSEQ multiplex PCR; the TCRdb copy retains only in-frame clones and omits some. Among about 90,000 clones, over 80% were seen once, and the ten largest hold approximately 1.1%. Germline V CDR1 and CDR2: LGHNA, YSLEER. V shed 0 bases and J shed 4 bases, with 25 bases lying between them. This CDR3 is built from 19 residues. A note on this clone: Its specificity is unknown.

The sample was unstimulated CD8+ T cells sorted from spleen or lymph node cells, taken before transplant. The chain uses TRBV4-3 and TRBJ2-7, with D tentatively TRBD2 (5 bases). This clonotype was sampled from a human donor who was the organ donor for an intestinal transplant. The CDR3 DNA sequence: TGCGCCAGCAGCCAAGATATCCCCCCCCCGGAGGTCGTTAAATACGAGCAGTACTTC. Amino acids: CASSQDIPPPEVVKYEQYF.